This TCR beta chain was sequenced during a study of human T cells and chemical hapten exposure. The study, taken as a whole, reports: Positively correlated with patch test score were the counts of PT1 expanded TCRs.

Turning to this clonotype: Its antigen is unknown.

TCRdb independently ran MiXCR on the RACE reads; one entry per CDR3 protein. Counted here are 80,000 to 100,000 distinct CDR3 sequences, 9.5% to 13% occurring once; the ten biggest clones make up roughly 1%. Regarding time point: patch test 3, about 24 weeks after DPC sensitization. Treatment reported: therapeutic diphenylcyclopropenone sensitization with weekly scalp DPC. The specimen was whole blood, collected in connection with sensitization to the hapten diphenylcyclopropenone (DPC). This TCR was sampled from a woman aged 30 to 39 with alopecia areata. Some clones in this sample may be carry-over from other donors' samples.

The DNA of the CDR3 is TGCAGCGTTGATTCAGGGATGAACACTGAAGCTTTCTTT. Translated: CSVDSGMNTEAFF. The chain uses TRBV29-1 and TRBJ1-1; a possible D gene is TRBD1 (5 bases). V was cut by 3 bases and J by 0 bases, with 8 bases left in between. CDR1 is SQVTM, CDR2 ANQGSEA, per germline. This CDR3 contains 13 residues.